The present T cell receptor (beta chain) was sequenced within a study of T cells after yellow fever vaccination. At the level of the study: Any fraction with a low cell number was prepared using SMART-Seq v4 Ultra Low Input.

As concerns this clonotype: Its specificity is not known.

Study-wide findings and caveats: Within FACS-sorted repertoires, abundant clonotypes contaminating from the bulk population could be present. The secondary response was weaker but peaked faster, day 5 versus 15.

The CDR3 runs to 14 residues. V was shortened by 0 bases and J by 5 bases, with 8 bases between the two germline ends. Germline loops: CDR1 LNHDA, CDR2 SQIVND (reference sequence). Each CDR3 protein gets one entry after TCRdb re-called the 5' RACE reads with MiXCR. The top ten hold about 15% of the sample, which has 500,000 to 650,000 distinct CDR3 sequences, roughly an eighth seen once. This receptor was taken from a young man who received the YFV17D yellow fever vaccine. The material sequenced was PBMCs, taken on the day of the yellow fever booster vaccination. This chain links TRBV19 with TRBJ1-5; D unresolved. This CDR3 is CASSIERAHQPQHF. CDR3 in DNA: TGTGCCAGTAGTATAGAGAGGGCACATCAGCCCCAGCATTTT. The entire variable domain, with the rest obtained from reference TRBV19 and TRBJ1-5, is as follows: DGGITQSPKYLFRKEGQNVTLSCEQNLNHDAMYWYRQDPGQGLRLIYYSQIVNDFQKGDIAEGYSVSREKKESFPLTVTSAQKNPTAFYLCASSIERAHQPQHFGDGTRLSIL.